The 11 T cell receptor beta chains listed next were all sequenced from one sample in a study of long-term antiretroviral therapy in people with HIV. Sequencing used immunoSEQ v3.0 at survey level. TCRdb's table, derived via immunoSEQ multiplex PCR, lists solely in-frame clones and lacks some. Of 20,000 to 25,000 clones listed, roughly 84% are singletons. This sample comprised unsorted PBMCs, obtained 1.2 years after starting antiretroviral therapy. The source is a woman between 40 and 55 years old with HIV.

The chain combines TRBV5-1 with TRBJ1-1; unclear D gene. Between the trimmed V and J ends, which lost 1 base and 0 bases, there was a span of 7 bases. The CDR3 sequence is 14 residues long. The V gene's germline CDR1 is SGHRS and CDR2 YFSETQ. The CDR3 DNA follows: TGCGCCAGCAGCTTGTTGGCAATGAACACTGAAGCTTTCTTT. It is translated as CASSLLAMNTEAFF.

The genes are TRBV5-1 and TRBJ2-3, with D possibly TRBD1 on 6 matching bases. Germline loops: CDR1 SGHRS, CDR2 YFSETQ. V was cut by 2 bases and J by 2 bases, with 9 bases left in between. The CDR3 is made up of 14 amino acids. The CDR3 region is CASSLAGATDTQYF. For the CDR3, the DNA is TGCGCCAGCAGCTTAGCAGGGGCCACAGATACGCAGTATTTT.

This chain uses TRBV19 with TRBJ1-1; D unresolved. The V and J ends lost 3 bases and 2 bases respectively, with 7 bases between them. CDR3 length: 13 residues. Germline CDR1 is LNHDA and CDR2 is SQIVND (reference sequence). CDR3 nucleotide sequence: TGTGCCAGTAGTATTTCCAGTAACACTGAAGCTTTCTTT. It encodes CASSISSNTEAFF. Complete variable domain (other parts from reference TRBV19 and TRBJ1-1): DGGITQSPKYLFRKEGQNVTLSCEQNLNHDAMYWYRQDPGQGLRLIYYSQIVNDFQKGDIAEGYSVSREKKESFPLTVTSAQKNPTAFYLCASSISSNTEAFFGQGTRLTVV.

This clone appeared a few times. The chain has TRBV5-4 and TRBJ2-7, with a tentative D call TRBD2 (5 bases). The germline V gene has CDR1 SGHNT and CDR2 YYREEE (reference sequence). The length of the CDR3 is 14 residues. V was shortened by 1 base and J by 6 bases, with 14 bases between the two germline ends. This CDR3 reads CASSLPGIYSEQYF. CDR3 bases: TGTGCCAGCAGCTTGCCGGGGATCTACTCCGAGCAGTACTTC.

This sequence joins TRBV7-2 and TRBJ2-7; 7 positions agree with TRBD1. V shed 5 bases and J 3 bases; nucleotides not matched to a gene: 13. The V gene's germline CDR1 is SGHTA and CDR2 FQGNSA. This CDR3 spans 16 amino acids. The CDR3 loop is CASSPRERGRFYEQYF. The CDR3 DNA is TGTGCCAGCAGCCCCCGAGAGAGGGGGCGTTTCTACGAGCAGTACTTC.

The CDR3 DNA sequence: TGTGCCATCAGTGAGTTGGAGCGGGGAAGGACCGAGCAGTACTTC. Amino acid sequence: CAISELERGRTEQYF. V usage is TRBV10-3 and J usage is TRBJ2-7; 7 positions agree with TRBD2. V lost 1 base, J lost 6 bases, and 9 bases stayed unmatched. Germline loops: CDR1 ENHRY, CDR2 SYGVKD. This CDR3 has 15 amino acids.

The chain has TRBV4-1 and TRBJ1-1, with D perhaps matching TRBD1 (6 bases). The CDR3 is 14 amino acids. Trimming cost V 3 bases and J 7 bases, with 15 bases left between them. CDR1 is MGHRA, CDR2 YSYEKL, per germline. Here the CDR3 reads CASSHGTSSYEAFF. CDR3 bases: TGCGCCAGCAGCCACGGGACAAGTTCTTATGAAGCTTTCTTT.

The chain links TRBV29-1 to TRBJ2-7, with a possible D match to TRBD2 (5 bases). The CDR3 totals 12 residues. CDR1 SQVTM and CDR2 ANQGSEA come from the germline V gene. V was cut by 4 bases and J by 1 base, with 8 bases left in between. The CDR3 sequence is CSVVTGSYEQYF. DNA of the CDR3: TGCAGCGTTGTCACGGGATCCTACGAGCAGTACTTC.

The V call is TRBV4-2, the J call TRBJ2-5; 9 bases line up with TRBD1. The J segment lost 5 bases and the V segment lost 1 base, leaving 5 bases of the junction unmatched. The CDR3 runs to 15 residues. From germline, CDR1 is LGHNA and CDR2 YNFKEQ. The CDR3: CASSQAQGQGETQYF. The CDR3 coding sequence is TGTGCCAGCAGCCAAGCCCAGGGACAGGGTGAGACCCAGTACTTC.

CDR3 in DNA: TGCGCCAGCAGCACCACAGGGGGACTTAATGAAAAACTGTTTTTT. The encoded protein is CASSTTGGLNEKLFF. V and J are TRBV5-1 and TRBJ1-4; TRBD1 agrees at 8 bases. J was trimmed by 4 bases and V by 4 bases; bases with no gene match: 6. Germline lookup yields CDR1 SGHRS and CDR2 YFSETQ. The CDR3 length is 15 residues.

The chain has TRBV30 and TRBJ2-5, with 7 bases that match TRBD1. V dropped 0 bases and J dropped 5; count of bases not matched to a gene: 3. Germline lookup yields CDR1 GTSNPN and CDR2 SVGIG (reference sequence). The CDR3 is 13 residues long. CDR3 in amino acids: CAWSVGQTETQYF. DNA of the CDR3: TGTGCCTGGAGTGTGGGACAGACGGAGACCCAGTACTTC. The variable domain in full, with the rest retrieved from reference TRBV30 and TRBJ2-5, is SQTIHQWPATLVQPVGSPLSLECTVEGTSNPNLYWYRQAAGRGLQLLFYSVGIGQISSEVPQNLSASRPQDRQFILSSKKLLLSDSGFYLCAWSVGQTETQYFGPGTRLLVL.